The 18 T cell receptor beta chains below come from one sample, sequenced in a study of chemoradiotherapy in HPV16-positive cancers. TCRdb's table, derived via immunoSEQ multiplex PCR, lists solely in-frame clones and lacks some. The sample holds about 6,900 clones, more than 80% seen once. Sample: tumor tissue, taken from a patient who underwent chemoradiotherapy. The receptors were sampled from a human donor with HPV-associated anogenital cancer.

This clone was detected a few times. The chain employs TRBV5-4 and TRBJ2-3; no clear D. The CDR3 is 14 residues long. Per the germline V gene, CDR1 is SGHNT and CDR2 is YYREEE (reference sequence). V shed 0 bases and J shed 0 bases, with 5 bases lying between them. CDR3 in DNA: TGTGCCAGCAGCTTGGGACCAAGCACAGATACGCAGTATTTT. It specifies CASSLGPSTDTQYF.

The chain employs TRBV11-3 and TRBJ2-5; 7 bases are a match to TRBD2. This CDR3 has 14 residues. V dropped 5 bases and J dropped 5; count of bases not matched to a gene: 8. In germline, CDR1 is SGHNT, CDR2 YENEEA. This CDR3 reads CASSPRTSVETQYF. The CDR3 DNA sequence: TGTGCCAGCAGCCCCCGGACTAGTGTCGAGACCCAGTACTTC.

A few counts support this clone. The V call is TRBV15, the J call TRBJ2-5, with TRBD2 matching 7 bases. J was trimmed by 5 bases and V by 0 bases; bases with no gene match: 6. There are 15 residues in the CDR3. Germline V gene lookup returns CDR1 LNHNV and CDR2 YYDKDF (reference sequence). This CDR3 is CATSRDRAGLETQYF. The CDR3 region has the DNA TGTGCCACCAGCAGAGACCGAGCGGGATTGGAGACCCAGTACTTC. The full variable domain, rest sourced from reference TRBV15 and TRBJ2-5, is DAMVIQNPRYQVTQFGKPVTLSCSQTLNHNVMYWYQQKSSQAPKLLFHYYDKDFNNEADTPDNFQSRRPNTSFCFLDIRSPGLGDTAMYLCATSRDRAGLETQYFGPGTRLLVL.

This clone was seen only once. J is TRBJ2-3 and V is TRBV14, with D unresolved. Looked up from germline, CDR1 is SGHDN and CDR2 is FVKESK. The CDR3 consists of 14 residues. Trimming stripped 2 bases from V and 4 bases from J, with 10 bases between. Written as DNA, the CDR3 is TGTGCCAGCAGCCAAATCTCGGCGGCAGATACGCAGTATTTT. Its protein product is CASSQISAADTQYF.

V gene TRBV7-9 combines with J gene TRBJ2-3; TRBD1 might be the D (6 bases). The germline V gene encodes CDR1 SEHNR and CDR2 FQNEAQ (reference sequence). This CDR3 is 16 amino acids long. Trimming stripped 2 bases from V and 2 bases from J, with 14 bases between. The CDR3 DNA sequence: TGTGCCAGCAGCTTATTAGGGGGACCCACCACAGATACGCAGTATTTT. Its translation is CASSLLGGPTTDTQYF.

The rearrangement links TRBV27 to TRBJ2-7; 8 bases align to TRBD2. V shed 2 bases and J 1 base; nucleotides not matched to a gene: 4. The CDR3 length is 15 residues. Germline lookup yields CDR1 MNHEY and CDR2 SMNVEV (reference sequence). The CDR3 DNA is TGTGCCAGCAGTTTAGGGTCTAGCGGGTCCTACGAGCAGTACTTC. It specifies CASSLGSSGSYEQYF.

The V and J genes are TRBV15 and TRBJ2-7; D uncertain. Germline CDR1 reads LNHNV; CDR2 reads YYDKDF (reference sequence). The CDR3 contains 14 residues. V dropped 5 bases and J dropped 0 bases, with 11 bases sitting between them. CDR3: CATSPRRSSYEQYF. CDR3 sequence (DNA): TGTGCCACCAGCCCCAGGCGGAGCTCCTACGAGCAGTACTTC.

The gene calls are TRBV11-2 and TRBJ1-1, with TRBD1 matching over 11 bases. V trimming: 1 base; J trimming: 8 bases; junction bases outside the gene matches: 3. Germline V gives CDR1 SGHAT, CDR2 FQNNGV. The CDR3 sequence is 14 residues long. As DNA, the CDR3 is TGTGCCAGCAGCTTAGGGACAGGGGGCCAGGAAGCTTTCTTT. Encoded protein: CASSLGTGGQEAFF.

The genes are TRBV30 and TRBJ2-7; TRBD2 aligns across 16 bases. The CDR3 totals 13 residues. Trimming cost V 3 bases and J 12 bases; bases outside gene matches: 5. Germline CDR1 reads GTSNPN; CDR2 reads SVGIG (reference sequence). CDR3 in DNA: TGTGCCTGGAGCTCGGGACTAGCGGGAGGGGCGTACTTC. Encoded protein: CAWSSGLAGGAYF.

This rearrangement joins TRBV11-1 to TRBJ2-7, with 7 nucleotides matching TRBD2. CDR3 size: 12 residues. CDR1 and CDR2 from the germline V gene are SGHAT and FQDESV (reference sequence). V lost 4 bases and J lost 6; bases outside the gene matches: 3. The CDR3 DNA follows: TGTGCCAGCAGCTCGGGGAGGGCCGAGCAGTACTTC. Translation gives CASSSGRAEQYF.

The rearrangement links TRBV5-4 to TRBJ1-2, with D possibly matching TRBD1 (5 bases). This CDR3 has 15 residues. CDR1 SGHNT and CDR2 YYREEE come from the germline V gene (reference sequence). V lost 7 bases, J lost 2 bases, and 18 bases lay in between. For the CDR3, the DNA is TGTGCCAGCTACCATGGACATAGACTAAACTATGGCTACACCTTC. It specifies CASYHGHRLNYGYTF.

The chain joins TRBV2 to TRBJ2-1; D is unresolved. The CDR3 has 11 amino acids. Looked up from germline, CDR1 is SNHLY and CDR2 is FYNNEI. This CDR3 reads CGYSDYNEQFF. As DNA, the CDR3 is TGTGGGTACTCGGACTACAATGAGCAGTTCTTC.

The chain employs TRBV5-1 and TRBJ2-3; possibly TRBD2 for D (6 bases). Germline V gives CDR1 SGHRS, CDR2 YFSETQ. The CDR3 loop spans 15 amino acids. The V and J ends lost 4 bases and 9 bases respectively, with 21 bases between them. Written as DNA, the CDR3 is TGCGCCAGCAGCCCCGGGACCTCCCAGGGAGGCACGCAGTATTTT. Translating it yields CASSPGTSQGGTQYF.

J is TRBJ1-1 and V is TRBV19; D unresolved. Trimming left V 3 bases short and J 11 bases short, with 10 bases between. Germline V gene data show CDR1 as LNHDA and CDR2 as SQIVND (reference sequence). CDR3 length equals 11 residues. The CDR3, as DNA: TGTGCCAGTAGTATGCGGTTAATGGCTTTCTTT. Amino acid sequence: CASSMRLMAFF.

This sequence joins TRBV7-3 and TRBJ1-2; 8 bases are shared with TRBD1. The junction had 3 bases not matched to a gene; V was cut back by 5 bases and J by 1 base. This CDR3 region has 14 residues. From germline, CDR1 is SGHTA and CDR2 FQGTGA. CDR3 DNA sequence: TGTGCCAGCAGCCGGGACAGGAATAACTATGGCTACACCTTC. It is translated as CASSRDRNNYGYTF. The full variable domain, its missing parts supplied by reference TRBV7-3 and TRBJ1-2, is GAGVSQTPSNKVTEKGKYVELRCDPISGHTALYWYRQSLGQGPEFLIYFQGTGAADDSGLPNDRFFAVRPEGSVSTLKIQRTERGDSAVYLCASSRDRNNYGYTFGSGTRLTVV.

The chain links TRBV5-6 to TRBJ2-3; 7 nucleotides line up with TRBD1. Germline assignment: CDR1 SGHDT and CDR2 YYEEEE. With 3 bases clipped from V and 6 bases from J, the junction kept 7 bases outside the gene matches. The CDR3 extends over 14 amino acids. CDR3 residues: CASSSQQGQDTQYF. As DNA, the CDR3 is TGTGCCAGCAGCTCACAACAGGGGCAGGATACGCAGTATTTT.

The J gene is TRBJ2-1, the V gene TRBV6-1; the match to TRBD2 covers 9 bases. V shed 7 bases and J 9 bases; nucleotides not matched to a gene: 10. The CDR3 loop spans 14 amino acids. The germline V gene encodes CDR1 MNHNS and CDR2 SASEGT. CDR3 nucleotide sequence: TGTGCCAGCACGGATAGCGGGAGTGGTGGTGAGCAGTTCTTC. Its translation: CASTDSGSGGEQFF.

This clone was seen a few times. The chain employs TRBV7-3 and TRBJ2-3; D gene uncertain. The CDR3 totals 14 residues. The V gene's germline CDR1 is SGHTA and CDR2 FQGTGA. V lost 5 bases and J 2 bases, leaving 11 bases between the germline ends. The CDR3 spells CASSPSVSTDTQYF. DNA of the CDR3: TGTGCCAGCAGCCCAAGCGTCTCCACAGATACGCAGTATTTT.